The 15 T cell receptor beta chains given below trace back to one sample, sequenced in a study of CD8 T cells in ankylosing spondylitis. Using its own MiXCR run on the 5' RACE reads, TCRdb lists one record per CDR3 protein. The sample has around 210,000 distinct CDR3 sequences, under 8.5% seen once; the top ten hold 4% to 5.5%. The sample comprised blood, either unsorted or a sorted T cell fraction (not recorded which). These receptors were obtained from a female donor with ankylosing spondylitis or in good health (not recorded which).

This clonotype appeared many times. The chain couples TRBV5-6 to TRBJ1-2, with 8 bases that match TRBD1. The CDR3 totals 13 residues. The trim removed 4 bases at V and 8 bases at J, leaving 7 bases unmatched. Germline loops: CDR1 SGHDT, CDR2 YYEEEE. CDR3 in DNA: TGTGCCAGCAGCCCCGCGACAGGGGTAGGCTACACCTTC. Translating it yields CASSPATGVGYTF.

This clonotype was counted a few times. The CDR3 spells CASSLGTSGWETQYF. The CDR3 nucleotides are TGTGCCAGCAGCTTAGGGACTAGCGGGTGGGAGACCCAGTACTTC. This chain links TRBV7-2 with TRBJ2-5; 11 nucleotides agree with TRBD2. With V trimmed by 1 base and J by 5 bases, 3 bases remained unmatched. The CDR3 is 15 residues long. Looked up from germline, CDR1 is SGHTA and CDR2 is FQGNSA.

This clonotype was counted ten times or more. The J gene is TRBJ2-2, the V gene TRBV27; a possible D gene is TRBD1 (6 bases). V was shortened by 10 bases and J by 6 bases, with 21 bases between the two germline ends. The CDR3 length is 15 residues. Per germline, CDR1 MNHEY and CDR2 SMNVEV (reference sequence). CDR3 in amino acids: CAIAPRGNTAGELFF. DNA for the CDR3: TGTGCCATAGCACCCAGGGGAAACACCGCCGGGGAGCTGTTTTTT.

The V gene is TRBV14, the J gene TRBJ1-4; D gene uncertain. Germline V gene lookup returns CDR1 SGHDN and CDR2 FVKESK. V dropped 6 bases and J dropped 1 base, with 12 bases sitting between them. This CDR3 region has 15 residues. CDR3 loop: CASRHGRKTNEKLFF. CDR3 coding DNA: TGTGCCAGCAGACACGGACGGAAAACTAATGAAAAACTGTTTTTT.

The chain couples TRBV28 to TRBJ2-1, with 9 bases identical to TRBD1. Germline loops: CDR1 MDHEN, CDR2 SYDVKM. The CDR3 sequence is 14 residues long. The V and J ends lost 5 bases and 6 bases, in that order; junction bases with no gene match: 5. The CDR3 spells CASSLQGAINEQFF. The DNA for the CDR3 is TGTGCCAGCAGTCTACAGGGGGCAATCAATGAGCAGTTCTTC.

This clonotype appeared many times. The chain links TRBV5-1 to TRBJ2-1; 12 positions agree with TRBD2. The length of the CDR3 is 17 residues. V lost 5 bases and J lost 4; bases outside the gene matches: 10. Germline V gene data show CDR1 as SGHRS and CDR2 as YFSETQ. CDR3 amino acids: CASRPIPTSGRYNEQFF. For the CDR3, the DNA is TGCGCCAGCAGACCCATCCCTACTAGCGGGAGGTACAATGAGCAGTTCTTC.

This clonotype appeared many times. This chain connects TRBV19 to TRBJ2-1; the match to TRBD1 covers 12 bases. This CDR3 region has 15 residues. With 6 bases clipped from V and 11 bases from J, the junction kept 11 bases outside the gene matches. Germline V gives CDR1 LNHDA, CDR2 SQIVND (reference sequence). CDR3 region: CASSLGQGAYIQQFF. The CDR3 DNA follows: TGTGCCAGTAGCCTGGGACAGGGGGCCTATATCCAGCAGTTCTTC. Filled out from reference TRBV19 and TRBJ2-1, the complete variable domain reads DGGITQSPKYLFRKEGQNVTLSCEQNLNHDAMYWYRQDPGQGLRLIYYSQIVNDFQKGDIAEGYSVSREKKESFPLTVTSAQKNPTAFYLCASSLGQGAYIQQFFGPGTRLTVL.

This clonotype occurred a few times. The chain employs TRBV5-1 and TRBJ2-5, with 7 positions matching TRBD2. V was clipped by 0 bases and J by 2 bases; unmatched bases: 4. CDR3 length: 15 residues. The germline V gene encodes CDR1 SGHRS and CDR2 YFSETQ. The CDR3 coding sequence is TGCGCCAGCAGCTTGGCTAGCGGTATTCAAGAGACCCAGTACTTC. Translated: CASSLASGIQETQYF. The variable domain in full, with the rest retrieved from reference TRBV5-1 and TRBJ2-5, is KAGVTQTPRYLIKTRGQQVTLSCSPISGHRSVSWYQQTPGQGLQFLFEYFSETQRNKGNFPGRFSGRQFSNSRSEMNVSTLELGDSALYLCASSLASGIQETQYFGPGTRLLVL.

This clonotype was recorded at least ten times. The chain recombines TRBV20-1 with TRBJ2-1; 10 nucleotides line up with TRBD2. There are 15 residues in the CDR3. Germline V gene data show CDR1 as DFQATT and CDR2 as SNEGSKA (reference sequence). With 0 bases clipped from V and 8 bases from J, the junction kept 7 bases outside the gene matches. CDR3 DNA sequence: TGCAGTGCTAGAGACCCTAGCGGGAGTCTCCATGAGCAGTTCTTC. Its translation is CSARDPSGSLHEQFF.

This clonotype was counted ten times or more. This sequence joins TRBV20-1 and TRBJ2-7; 7 bases are shared with TRBD2. Per the germline V gene, CDR1 is DFQATT and CDR2 is SNEGSKA (reference sequence). CDR3 length equals 13 residues. The ends lost 5 bases at V and 1 base at J; junction bases unmatched: 5. Written as DNA, the CDR3 is TGCAGTGCTGGGGGGAGGGATTCCTACGAGCAGTACTTC. It is translated as CSAGGRDSYEQYF.

This clonotype was detected a few times. The genes are TRBV29-1 and TRBJ2-7; D gene ambiguous. The CDR3 consists of 14 residues. Germline assignment: CDR1 SQVTM and CDR2 ANQGSEA. Trimming pared 4 bases from V and 0 bases from J, leaving 13 bases between. The CDR3 spells CSVAGLIYSYEQYF. CDR3 DNA sequence: TGCAGCGTTGCCGGGCTCATCTACTCCTACGAGCAGTACTTC.

To note about this clonotype: Possible read error: a much larger clone is one base away. The V gene is TRBV5-1, the J gene TRBJ2-1; unclear D gene. The CDR3 loop spans 15 amino acids. Per the germline V gene, CDR1 is SGHRS and CDR2 is YFSETQ. Here the CDR3 reads CASSLLARSVNQQFF. CDR3 nucleotides: TGCGCCAGCAGCTTGTTGGCTAGGAGCGTCAATCAGCAGTTCTTC. Full variable domain (rest looked up from reference TRBV5-1 and TRBJ2-1): KAGVTQTPRYLIKTRGQQVTLSCSPISGHRSVSWYQQTPGQGLQFLFEYFSETQRNKGNFPGRFSGRQFSNSRSEMNVSTLELGDSALYLCASSLLARSVNQQFFGPGTRLTVL.

This clonotype was recorded many times. The CDR3 sequence: CASSEPQGVPTKNIQYF. As DNA, the CDR3 is TGTGCCAGCAGTGAACCACAGGGGGTACCCACCAAAAACATTCAGTACTTC. J is TRBJ2-4 and V is TRBV2; 8 bases are a match to TRBD1. The V gene end was trimmed by 2 bases and the J gene end by 2 bases; junction bases not matched to a gene: 8. Per germline, CDR1 SNHLY and CDR2 FYNNEI. The CDR3 is 17 amino acids.

This clonotype has ten or more counts. The chain employs TRBV6-5 and TRBJ1-5, with D possibly TRBD1 on 5 matching bases. Between the trimmed V and J ends, which lost 0 bases and 1 base, there was a span of 10 bases. This CDR3 has 16 residues. The V gene's germline CDR1 is MNHEY and CDR2 SVGAGI. This CDR3 reads CASSYSGQGSNQPQHF. The CDR3 DNA follows: TGTGCCAGCAGTTACTCTGGTCAGGGAAGCAATCAGCCCCAGCATTTT.

Concerning this clonotype: A much larger clone sits a single nucleotide away, making a read error possible. The V and J genes are TRBV20-1 and TRBJ2-2; D possibly matches TRBD1 or TRBD2 (6 bases each). The CDR3 sequence is 15 residues long. Germline lookup yields CDR1 DFQATT and CDR2 SNEGSKA (reference sequence). Here the CDR3 DNA reads TGCTGTGCTCCGACCAAGGGGGGAAACACCGGGGAGCTGTTTTTT. Protein product: CCAPTKGGNTGELFF.